This TCR beta chain was recovered during a study of cytomegalovirus exposure and HLA in healthy donors. Study observations and caveats: Reported findings show TCR beta sequences accurately forecast HLA-A and HLA-B alleles in most subjects. The authors later found most CMV-associated TCR beta chains appeared HLA-restricted. TCR beta V- and J-gene trimming was later associated with a missense DCLRE1C variant.

A remark on this clone: The antigen is unknown.

Healthy bone marrow donors made up the donor group. V lost 3 bases to trimming and J lost 2 bases, with 13 bases between them. The CDR3 sequence is 15 residues long. Germline CDR1 SGHVS, CDR2 FQNEAQ. In the PCR, 60 Vbeta and 13 Jbeta primers were used. Some clones are missing from TCRdb's copy, which holds only in-frame ones; the method was immunoSEQ multiplex PCR. Altogether 85,000 to 120,000 clones are present, 75% to 90% being singletons, with the ten largest covering approximately 2.8%. The genes are TRBV7-8 and TRBJ1-1; D is unclear. The sequenced sample consisted of PBMCs. This TCR came from a man in his forties in good health and CMV-seronegative. The chain's CDR3 is CASSLRLSLNTEAFF. DNA for the CDR3: TGTGCCAGCAGCTTGCGGCTCTCTCTTAACACTGAAGCTTTCTTT.